This T cell receptor beta chain comes out of a study of response to subunit inactivated influenza vaccine. Study outcomes and limitations: New T cells are recruited in small numbers by each seasonal influenza vaccination, according to the authors' suggestion.

Germline CDR1 LGHDT, CDR2 YNNKEL (reference sequence). CDR3 size: 17 residues. The J segment lost 2 bases and the V segment lost 4 bases, leaving 7 bases of the junction unmatched. This clonotype was seen only once. What it binds is not known. TCRdb re-called the RT-PCR reads with MiXCR, one entry per CDR3 protein. This sample has about 300,000 distinct CDR3 sequences, with 22% found just once. The chain uses TRBV3-1 and TRBJ2-2; 10 positions match TRBD2. This specimen consisted of PBMCs from blood, obtained approximately 22 months after vaccination. This receptor was obtained from a man aged 50 to 69 who received an inactivated influenza vaccine. The CDR3 bases are TGTGCCAGCAGCCCTCTCGGACTAGCGGTTAACACCGGGGAGCTGTTTTTT. Translating it yields CASSPLGLAVNTGELFF.